This is a list of T cell receptor beta chains from one sample in a study of hypomethylating agent response in myelodysplastic syndrome. The repertoire was sequenced with immunoSEQ multiplex PCR; TCRdb's copy has only in-frame clones and lacks some. The data show 6,500 or so clones, around nine tenths seen once. Source: bone marrow, taken before or after starting hypomethylating agent treatment for myelodysplastic syndrome (not recorded which). The receptors come from a human donor with myelodysplastic syndrome. Both conserved end residues are part of each CDR3. A D gene is named only where the DNA matches it firmly. The size field is filled for only some rows; it gives once, few, many or a size class.

V	D	size	J	DNA	CDR3
TRBV30	TRBD1	NA	TRBJ1-3	TGTGCCTGGAGTACCCAGGGGGCTTCTGGAAACACCATATATTTT	CAWSTQGASGNTIYF
TRBV5-4	NA	NA	TRBJ1-2	TGTGCCAGCAGCCGACAGGTTGGGGCTAACTATGGCTACACCTTC	CASSRQVGANYGYTF
TRBV7-8	NA	NA	TRBJ1-1	TGTGCCAGCAGCTTAGGAAGCACCTCGGGAGCTTTCTTT	CASSLGSTSGAFF
TRBV7-6	TRBD2	NA	TRBJ2-5	TGTGCCAGCAGCTTAAGTAGCGGGGTTGTAGAGACCCAGTACTTC	CASSLSSGVVETQYF
TRBV29-1	TRBD1	NA	TRBJ1-1	TGCAGCGGGACCGGGACAGCGAACACTGAAGCTTTCTTT	CSGTGTANTEAFF
TRBV5-1	TRBD1	NA	TRBJ1-4	TGCGCCAGCAGCTTTTCAGGGGGCACTGAAAAACTGTTTTTT	CASSFSGGTEKLFF
TRBV9	NA	NA	TRBJ1-4	TGTGCCAGCAGCGTAGGAGCTGCAGCTAATGAAAAACTGTTTTTT	CASSVGAAANEKLFF
TRBV30	NA	NA	TRBJ2-7	TGTGCTGGGGCCGTTTCCTACGAGCAGTACTTC	CAGAVSYEQYF
TRBV5-8	NA	NA	TRBJ1-3	TGTGCCAGCAGCCCTCAGGGCCCCGGAAACACCATATATTTT	CASSPQGPGNTIYF
TRBV5-1	NA	few	TRBJ2-7	TGCGCCAGCAGCTTGCAGGACAACTACGAGCAGTACTTC	CASSLQDNYEQYF
TRBV7-2	TRBD2	NA	TRBJ2-3	TGTGCCAGCAGCTTAGGTAGCGGGGGGCCCACAGATACGCAGTATTTT	CASSLGSGGPTDTQYF
TRBV6-6	TRBD1	NA	TRBJ1-5	TGTGCCAGCAGAGACGGGACAGGGGGAAATCAGCCCCAGCATTTT	CASRDGTGGNQPQHF
TRBV2	NA	once	TRBJ2-7	TGTGCCAGCAGTCCACCGGGAGAGCAGTACTTC	CASSPPGEQYF
TRBV5-4	NA	NA	TRBJ1-1	TGTGCCAGCAGCTTGAAACGCAGGTCCCTGAACACTGAAGCTTTCTTT	CASSLKRRSLNTEAFF
TRBV4-1	NA	NA	TRBJ1-2	TGCGCCAGCAGCCAGTCTACTACGGCTGGGGGTGGCTACACCTTC	CASSQSTTAGGGYTF
TRBV5-6	TRBD1	NA	TRBJ2-5	TGTGCCAGCAGCTCCGGGGACAGGAGTGTTGAGACCCAGTACTTC	CASSSGDRSVETQYF
TRBV18	NA	NA	TRBJ1-1	TGTGCCAGCTCAGCCCAGGGGAGGGGCATGAACACTGAAGCTTTCTTT	CASSAQGRGMNTEAFF
TRBV7-8	NA	NA	TRBJ1-5	TGTGCCAGCAGCCCATGGGGGGGAGTTCAGCCCCAGCATTTT	CASSPWGGVQPQHF
TRBV6-5	TRBD2	NA	TRBJ2-5	TGTGCCAGCAGTTACTCGTGGCTAGCGGGGGTTGAGACCCAGTACTTC	CASSYSWLAGVETQYF
TRBV19	NA	NA	TRBJ1-2	TGTGCCAGTAGTATCCCCCCGATGGGGTTTGGCTACACCTTC	CASSIPPMGFGYTF
TRBV9	NA	NA	TRBJ2-3	TGTGCCAGCAGCGTAGTTCCTAGTTACACAGATACGCAGTATTTT	CASSVVPSYTDTQYF
TRBV9	NA	NA	TRBJ1-1	TGTGCCAGCAGCGCCGGATTGTTGAACACTGAAGCTTTCTTT	CASSAGLLNTEAFF
TRBV6-1	NA	once	TRBJ1-1	TGTGCCAGCCTAAGGGGGGATACTGAAGCTTTCTTT	CASLRGDTEAFF
TRBV5-5	TRBD1	NA	TRBJ1-1	TGTGCCAGCGATGACAGGGCCCTGGGGGCCACTGAAGCTTTCTTT	CASDDRALGATEAFF
TRBV6-5	NA	NA	TRBJ1-1	TGTGCCAGCAGTTACTCAGGCGGACGGACGAACACTGAAGCTTTCTTT	CASSYSGGRTNTEAFF
TRBV28	NA	NA	TRBJ1-5	TGTGCCAGCAGTTTATTGGAGGGTAGTCAGCCCCAGCATTTT	CASSLLEGSQPQHF
TRBV5-1	NA	NA	TRBJ2-3	TGCGCCAGCAGCTTGGTCCTAGCGAAAGATACGCAGTATTTT	CASSLVLAKDTQYF
TRBV19	TRBD1	NA	TRBJ1-5	TGTGCCAGTCTCGGGACAGGGACGAGAAATCAGCCCCAGCATTTT	CASLGTGTRNQPQHF
TRBV4-1	NA	NA	TRBJ2-1	TGCGCCAGCAGCCAAGATCAGGTTACGTCCTACAATGAGCAGTTCTTC	CASSQDQVTSYNEQFF
TRBV11-2	NA	NA	TRBJ1-5	TGTGCCAGCAGCCAAGGGACGGGAACGAAGCATTTT	CASSQGTGTKHF
TRBV4-3	NA	NA	TRBJ2-3	TGCGCCAGCAGCCAAAGACCCCTAGGGGATACGCAGTATTTT	CASSQRPLGDTQYF
TRBV19	TRBD2	once	TRBJ2-5	TGTGCCAGTAGTATATCCGGGCTAGCGGGGGCCCGTGGGACCCAGTACTTC	CASSISGLAGARGTQYF
TRBV9	NA	NA	TRBJ2-2	TGTGCCAGCAGCGTTTCAGGGGTGACCGGGGAGCTGTTTTTT	CASSVSGVTGELFF
TRBV27	TRBD2	NA	TRBJ2-1	TGTGCCAGCAGTCCCTATAGCGGGGCCTCCTACAATGAGCAGTTCTTC	CASSPYSGASYNEQFF
TRBV7-2	NA	NA	TRBJ1-4	TGTGCCAGCAGCTGGAGGGTCGGTGTCGGCGAAAAACTGTTTTTT	CASSWRVGVGEKLFF
TRBV5-4	NA	NA	TRBJ2-5	TGTGCCAGCAGCCTCCAGCCGGGGTCCCAAGAGACCCAGTACTTC	CASSLQPGSQETQYF
TRBV6-5	TRBD1	NA	TRBJ1-2	TGTGCCAGCAGTCAAGAGTACAGGGGGGCTTATGGCTACACCTTC	CASSQEYRGAYGYTF
TRBV19	NA	NA	TRBJ1-5	TGTGCCAGTAGCGGACAGTTGCAGCCCCAGCATTTT	CASSGQLQPQHF
TRBV27	NA	NA	TRBJ2-1	TGTGCCAGCAGTTTATCGCGGCAGGCGTATACTGAGCAGTTCTTC	CASSLSRQAYTEQFF
TRBV7-2	NA	NA	TRBJ1-2	TGTGCCAGCACCTCTGCCGGGAGCCACTATGGCTACACCTTC	CASTSAGSHYGYTF
TRBV28	TRBD1	NA	TRBJ2-5	TGTGCCAGCAGTAGACACAGGGGGCGGGGAGAGACCCAGTACTTC	CASSRHRGRGETQYF
TRBV5-1	NA	NA	TRBJ2-5	TGCGCCAGCACCGCCACAGGGCAAGAGACCCAGTACTTC	CASTATGQETQYF
TRBV7-3	TRBD1	NA	TRBJ1-1	TGTGCCAGCAGCCCAGGGGGGTGGACCACTGAAGCTTTCTTT	CASSPGGWTTEAFF
TRBV29-1	NA	NA	TRBJ2-2	TGCAGCGTTGGGGTCGCGGGGACGAGTACCGGGGAGCTGTTTTTT	CSVGVAGTSTGELFF
TRBV10-2	NA	once	TRBJ1-2	TGCGCCAGCACAGCGACCCTTGCCTATGGCTACACCTTC	CASTATLAYGYTF
TRBV6-1	NA	NA	TRBJ2-5	TGTGCCAGCAGTGAAGCTTGGTCGGATGAGGGGGAGACCCAGTACTTC	CASSEAWSDEGETQYF
TRBV7-9	NA	NA	TRBJ2-3	TGTGCCAGCAGCCCAAGGGACTCTTCGTTTACGCAGTATTTT	CASSPRDSSFTQYF
TRBV5-6	NA	NA	TRBJ1-2	TGTGCCAGCAGCTTGCGGGACGAGCACGCGTTAACGGGCTACACCTTC	CASSLRDEHALTGYTF
TRBV4-1	NA	few	TRBJ1-4	TGCGCCAGCAGCCACCCTGTCGACCGAGCTGTAGAAAAACTGTTTTTT	CASSHPVDRAVEKLFF
TRBV7-3	TRBD2	NA	TRBJ2-3	TGTGCCAGCAGTTCAAGAGCGGGGGGGCCGAATACGCAGTATTTT	CASSSRAGGPNTQYF
TRBV10-1	NA	NA	TRBJ1-1	TGCGCCAGCACCGGTGGCGGAACTGAAGCTTTCTTT	CASTGGGTEAFF